This entry concerns a single TCR beta chain. This clonotype was recorded at least ten times. Its recognized antigen is unknown. Base-call qualities are not available, and no considerably larger clone is one nucleotide away. The data originate from a study of breast tumors, draining lymph nodes, adjacent tissues (dated by TCRdb to about 2016). Context from the whole study: In breast cancer patients, the study compared the TCR beta repertoires of tumor, adjacent nontumor tissue and axillary lymph nodes. In human breast cancer, the study set out to evaluate how tumor, surrounding tissue and draining lymph node repertoires relate to one another and whether T cells may move between these sites. What the research found in general, with its limitations: The data were judged consistent with most tumor T cells deriving from the lymph node and then expanding within tumor tissue. Tumor and nontumor tissue repertoires were found to be significantly more similar in luminal-like than in basal-like breast cancer. T-cell repertoire diversity in tumors was found to be lower than in lymph nodes but higher than in nontumor tissue, and preferential V and J gene usage was observed. The study presented the conclusion that tumor T cells originate in lymph nodes as consistent with a hypothesis, not as something directly demonstrated.

Taken from cysteine to phenylalanine, the CDR3 has 13 residues. Left in the record is the CDR3 DNA by itself, 39 bases read in frame from the first base. Relative to germline, V is missing 10 bases and J is missing 8 bases, with 10 bases of the junction outside any gene match. The CDR1 and CDR2 encoded by the germline V gene are MDHEN and SYDVKM. Sequencing was carried out with an Illumina HiSeq 2000. Multiplex PCR amplification was used to generate the TCR beta chain libraries. The amplified TCR beta chain products were analyzed by high-throughput sequencing. TCRdb took the public reads, trimmed them with fastp at Q25, ran MiXCR for clone calling and kept in-frame beta chains. When rows share a CDR3 protein, they turn into one entry using the most common DNA and genes. The sample data list under 70,000 distinct CDR3 sequences, and 40% to 45% of these were observed just once. The top ten constitute over 7.5% of the sample.

Specimen: breast tumor tissue. The clonotype comes from a female donor with breast cancer. Some clones in this sample may be carry-over from other donors' samples. The sequence is built from TRBV28 and TRBJ1-5; 8 central nucleotides agree with TRBD1. Read as DNA, the sequence is TGTGCCATATGGACAGGGCCGGGGGAGCCCCAGCATTTT. Its translation reads: CAIWTGPGEPQHF. The entire variable domain, with the stretches around the CDR3 drawn from the reference TRBV28 and TRBJ1-5 proteins, is DVKVTQSSRYLVKRTGEKVFLECVQDMDHENMFWYRQDPGLGLRLIYFSYDVKMKEKGDIPEGYSVSREKKERFSLILESASTNQTSMYLCAIWTGPGEPQHFGDGTRLSIL.